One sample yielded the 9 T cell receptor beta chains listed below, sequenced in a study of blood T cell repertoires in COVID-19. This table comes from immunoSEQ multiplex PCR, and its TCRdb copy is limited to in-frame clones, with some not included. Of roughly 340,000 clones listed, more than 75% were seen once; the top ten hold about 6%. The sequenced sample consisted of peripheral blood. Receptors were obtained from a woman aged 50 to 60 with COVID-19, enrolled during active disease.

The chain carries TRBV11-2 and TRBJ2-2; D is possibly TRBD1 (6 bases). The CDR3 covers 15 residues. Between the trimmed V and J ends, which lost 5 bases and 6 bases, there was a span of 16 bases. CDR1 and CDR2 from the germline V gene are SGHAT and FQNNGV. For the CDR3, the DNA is TGTGCCAGCAGCCAGATACAGGGTTTGTCCGGGGAGCTGTTTTTT. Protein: CASSQIQGLSGELFF.

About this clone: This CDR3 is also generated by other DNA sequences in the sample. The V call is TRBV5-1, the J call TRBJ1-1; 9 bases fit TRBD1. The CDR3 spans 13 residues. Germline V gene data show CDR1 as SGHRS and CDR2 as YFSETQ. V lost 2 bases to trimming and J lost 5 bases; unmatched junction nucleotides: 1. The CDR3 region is CASSFDRGTEAFF. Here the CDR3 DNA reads TGCGCCAGCAGCTTTGACAGGGGGACTGAAGCTTTCTTT.

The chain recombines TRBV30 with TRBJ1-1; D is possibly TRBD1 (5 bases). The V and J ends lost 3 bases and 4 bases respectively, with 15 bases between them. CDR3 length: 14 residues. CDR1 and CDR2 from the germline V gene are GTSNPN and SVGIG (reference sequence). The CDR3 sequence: CAWRHIEGATEAFF. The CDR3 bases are TGTGCCTGGAGACATATAGAAGGGGCCACTGAAGCTTTCTTT. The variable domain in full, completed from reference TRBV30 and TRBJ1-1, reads SQTIHQWPATLVQPVGSPLSLECTVEGTSNPNLYWYRQAAGRGLQLLFYSVGIGQISSEVPQNLSASRPQDRQFILSSKKLLLSDSGFYLCAWRHIEGATEAFFGQGTRLTVV.

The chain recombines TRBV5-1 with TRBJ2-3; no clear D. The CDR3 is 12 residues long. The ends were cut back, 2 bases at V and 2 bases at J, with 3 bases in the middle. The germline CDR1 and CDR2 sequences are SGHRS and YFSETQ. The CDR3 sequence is CASSFLTDTQYF. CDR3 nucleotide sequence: TGCGCCAGCAGCTTCCTCACAGATACGCAGTATTTT.

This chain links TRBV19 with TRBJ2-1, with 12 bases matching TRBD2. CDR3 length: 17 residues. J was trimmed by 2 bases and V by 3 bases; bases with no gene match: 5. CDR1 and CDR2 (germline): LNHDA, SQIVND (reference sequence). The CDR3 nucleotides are TGTGCCAGTAGTATGGTGACTAGCGGGAGACCCTACAATGAGCAGTTCTTC. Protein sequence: CASSMVTSGRPYNEQFF.

In nucleotides, the CDR3 is TGCACCAGCCAAGGGAAGGACAGGAAGAACACCGGGGAGCTGTTTTTT. Encoded protein: CTSQGKDRKNTGELFF. The gene calls are TRBV1 and TRBJ2-2; TRBD1 reflects the table's D call only, with no check against the DNA. TRBV1 is a known pseudogene. The CDR3 covers 16 residues.

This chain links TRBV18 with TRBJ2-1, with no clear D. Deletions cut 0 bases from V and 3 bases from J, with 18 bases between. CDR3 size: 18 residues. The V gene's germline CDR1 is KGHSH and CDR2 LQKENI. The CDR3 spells CASSPPVTRVVVYNEQFF. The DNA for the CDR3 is TGTGCCAGCTCACCACCGGTGACTCGAGTGGTGGTCTACAATGAGCAGTTCTTC.

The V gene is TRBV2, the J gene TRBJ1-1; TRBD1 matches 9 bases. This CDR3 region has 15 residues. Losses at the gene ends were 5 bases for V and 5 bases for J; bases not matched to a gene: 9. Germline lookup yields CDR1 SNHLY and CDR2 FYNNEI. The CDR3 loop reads CASSWGQGRGTEAFF. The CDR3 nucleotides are TGTGCCAGCAGTTGGGGACAGGGACGAGGGACTGAAGCTTTCTTT.

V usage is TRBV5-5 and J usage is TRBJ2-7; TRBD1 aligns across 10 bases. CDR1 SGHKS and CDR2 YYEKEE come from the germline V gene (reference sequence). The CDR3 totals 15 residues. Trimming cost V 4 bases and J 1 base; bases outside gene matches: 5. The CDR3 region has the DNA TGTGCCAGCAGCAGGGGACAGGGGAGGTCCTACGAGCAGTACTTC. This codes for CASSRGQGRSYEQYF.